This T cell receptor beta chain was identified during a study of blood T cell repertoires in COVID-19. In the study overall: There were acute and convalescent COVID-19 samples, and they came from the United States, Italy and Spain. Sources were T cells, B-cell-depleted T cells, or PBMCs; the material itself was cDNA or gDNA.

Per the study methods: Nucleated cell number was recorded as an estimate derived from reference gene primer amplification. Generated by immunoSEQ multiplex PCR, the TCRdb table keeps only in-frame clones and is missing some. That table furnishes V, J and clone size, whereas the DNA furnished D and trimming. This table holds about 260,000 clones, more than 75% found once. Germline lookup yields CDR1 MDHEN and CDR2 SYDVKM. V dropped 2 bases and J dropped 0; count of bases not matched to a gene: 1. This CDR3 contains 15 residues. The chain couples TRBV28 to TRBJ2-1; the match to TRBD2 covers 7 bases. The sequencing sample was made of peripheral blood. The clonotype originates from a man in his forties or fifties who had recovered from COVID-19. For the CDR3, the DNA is TGTGCCAGCAGTTTAAGCGGGACCTCCTACAATGAGCAGTTCTTC. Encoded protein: CASSLSGTSYNEQFF.